These 11 T cell receptor beta chains were all obtained from the same sample, sequenced in a study of blood T cells in healthy people across ages. A sample-barcoded 5' primer and a J-beta primer mix were used in a second PCR of roughly 7 to 11 cycles. From the 5' RACE reads, TCRdb called clonotypes with MiXCR, one entry per CDR3 protein. The sample shows approximately 690,000 distinct CDR3 sequences, 40% to 45% of them seen only once. Input material: blood. The receptors were sampled from a man older than 75 in good health.

V and J are TRBV4-3 and TRBJ2-2; D is ambiguous. The germline V gene has CDR1 LGHNA and CDR2 YSLEER. The CDR3 contains 14 residues. Trimming shortened V by 4 bases and J by 7 bases, and 13 bases separated the two germline ends. As DNA, the CDR3 is TGCGCCAGCAGCCGACAAGACCGTTACGGGGAGCTGTTTTTT. Its protein product is CASSRQDRYGELFF.

The chain joins TRBV6-2 or TRBV6-3 to TRBJ2-4, with 8 bases that match TRBD1. The tail of the sequence fits TRBJ2-5 better, so the J call may be wrong. Germline V CDR1 and CDR2: MNHEY, SVGEGT. The CDR3 spans 14 residues. For the CDR3, the DNA is TGTGCCAGCAGTACGGACAGGGACCAAGAGACCCAGTACTTC. Protein product: CASSTDRDQETQYF.

V gene TRBV12-3 or TRBV12-4 combines with J gene TRBJ2-2; 7 bases align to TRBD1. This CDR3 is built from 14 residues. J gave up 5 bases and V 4 bases, and 4 bases lay outside the gene matches. The CDR3 here is CASSSTTGTGELFF. Written as DNA, the CDR3 is TGTGCCAGCAGTTCGACGACAGGGACCGGGGAGCTGTTTTTT.

The genes are TRBV3-1 and TRBJ1-2; the D is unclear. This CDR3 region has 17 residues. Trimming took 4 bases from V and 5 from J, leaving 23 bases between them. CDR1 is LGHDT, CDR2 YNNKEL, per germline (reference sequence). The CDR3 region is CASSPSSPGLRGYGYTF. CDR3 bases: TGTGCCAGCAGCCCCTCGTCCCCGGGTCTCCGAGGGTATGGCTACACCTTC.

This rearrangement joins TRBV6-5 to TRBJ2-7; D possibly corresponds to TRBD1 (5 bases). The CDR3 consists of 14 residues. CDR1 MNHEY and CDR2 SVGAGI come from the germline V gene. V lost 7 bases and J 6 bases, leaving 19 bases between the germline ends. Here the CDR3 DNA reads TGTGCCAGCAAATCCGCGCTAGGGGCCGGCGAGCAGTACTTC. Its translation: CASKSALGAGEQYF.

In regard to this clonotype: Possible read error: a much larger clone is one base away. The genes are TRBV20-1 and TRBJ2-3; TRBD2 aligns across 7 bases. CDR3 size: 15 residues. Looked up from germline, CDR1 is DFQATT and CDR2 is SNEGSKA (reference sequence). In nucleotides, the CDR3 is TGCTGTGCTAGAGATCCAGGGAGGGTCACAGATACGCAGTATTTT. The encoded protein is CCARDPGRVTDTQYF.

The chain recombines TRBV20-1 with TRBJ1-2; weak D call: TRBD1 (5 bases). Germline V gives CDR1 DFQATT, CDR2 SNEGSKA (reference sequence). V gave up 7 bases and J gave up 6 bases, with 15 bases separating them. The CDR3 spans 12 residues. The CDR3 here is CSGDVGSNGYTF. CDR3 sequence (DNA): TGCAGTGGGGACGTGGGATCGAATGGCTACACCTTC.

V and J are TRBV20-1 and TRBJ2-3, with TRBD2 matching 7 bases. The CDR3 has 14 amino acids. J gave up 6 bases and V 3 bases, and 9 bases lay outside the gene matches. Germline lookup yields CDR1 DFQATT and CDR2 SNEGSKA (reference sequence). The CDR3 nucleotides are TGCAGTGCTAGGGGGGGGAGCACGATGGATACGCAGTATTTT. It translates to CSARGGSTMDTQYF.

This clonotype appeared a few times. V gene TRBV6-2 or TRBV6-3 combines with J gene TRBJ2-7; no firm D call. CDR3 length: 14 amino acids. Trimming shortened V by 5 bases and J by 4 bases, and 15 bases separated the two germline ends. In germline, CDR1 is MNHEY, CDR2 SVGEGT. Written as DNA, the CDR3 is TGTGCCAGCAGTCCCCTTGGACCGAGATACGAGCAGTACTTC. It codes for CASSPLGPRYEQYF.

The V call is TRBV9, the J call TRBJ1-5; D is perhaps TRBD1 (5 bases). Between the trimmed V and J ends, which lost 4 bases and 9 bases, there was a span of 14 bases. The germline CDR1 and CDR2 sequences are SGDLS and YYNGEE. CDR3 length: 13 residues. The CDR3 DNA sequence: TGTGCCAGCAGCACCTCAGGGTACCGGCCCCAGCATTTT. It translates to CASSTSGYRPQHF.

CDR3 amino acids: CASSPGVAGDYEQYF. The DNA for the CDR3 is TGTGCCAGCAGCCCCGGGGTTGCGGGGGACTACGAGCAGTACTTC. The chain is built from TRBV7-6 and TRBJ2-4; TRBD2 agrees at 7 bases. The better agreement between TRBJ2-7 and the DNA end casts doubt on the J call. This CDR3 region has 15 residues. Germline loops: CDR1 SGHVS, CDR2 FNYEAQ.